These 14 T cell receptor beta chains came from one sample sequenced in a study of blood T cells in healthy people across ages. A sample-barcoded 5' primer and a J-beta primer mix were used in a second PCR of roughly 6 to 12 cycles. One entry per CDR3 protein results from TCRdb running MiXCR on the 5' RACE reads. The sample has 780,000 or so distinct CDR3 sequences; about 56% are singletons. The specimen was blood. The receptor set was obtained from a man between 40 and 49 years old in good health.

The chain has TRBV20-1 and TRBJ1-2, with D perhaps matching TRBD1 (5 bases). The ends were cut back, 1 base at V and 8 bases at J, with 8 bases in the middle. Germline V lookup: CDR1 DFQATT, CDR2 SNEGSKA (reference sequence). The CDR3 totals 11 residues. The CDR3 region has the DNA TGCAGTGCTAGAGCAGGGAAAGGCTACACCTTC. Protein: CSARAGKGYTF.

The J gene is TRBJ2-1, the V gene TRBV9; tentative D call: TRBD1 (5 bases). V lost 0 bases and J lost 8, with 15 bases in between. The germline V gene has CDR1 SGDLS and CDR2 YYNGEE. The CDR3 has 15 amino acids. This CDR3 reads CASSVEPLWGDEQFF. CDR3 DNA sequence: TGTGCCAGCAGCGTAGAGCCTCTTTGGGGCGATGAGCAGTTCTTC.

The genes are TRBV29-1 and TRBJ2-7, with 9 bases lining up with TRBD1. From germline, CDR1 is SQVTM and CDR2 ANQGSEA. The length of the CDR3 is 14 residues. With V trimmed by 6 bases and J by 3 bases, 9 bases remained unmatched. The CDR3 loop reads CSVSRTGALYEQYF. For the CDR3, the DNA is TGCAGCGTCTCAAGGACAGGGGCTCTCTACGAGCAGTACTTC.

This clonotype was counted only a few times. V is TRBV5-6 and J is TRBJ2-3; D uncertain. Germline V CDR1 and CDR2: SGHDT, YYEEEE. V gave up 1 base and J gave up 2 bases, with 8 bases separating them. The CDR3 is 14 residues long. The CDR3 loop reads CASSLRQTTDTQYF. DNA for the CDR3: TGTGCCAGCAGCTTGAGGCAAACCACAGATACGCAGTATTTT.

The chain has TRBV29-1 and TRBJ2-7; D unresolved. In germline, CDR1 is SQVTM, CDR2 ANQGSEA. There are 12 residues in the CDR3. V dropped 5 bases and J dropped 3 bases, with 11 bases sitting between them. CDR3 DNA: TGCAGCGTTCCGGGCTCCAACTACGAGCAGTACTTC. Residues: CSVPGSNYEQYF.

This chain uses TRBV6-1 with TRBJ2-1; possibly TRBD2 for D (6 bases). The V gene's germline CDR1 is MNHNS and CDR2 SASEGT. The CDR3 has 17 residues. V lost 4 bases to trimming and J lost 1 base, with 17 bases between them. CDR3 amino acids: CASSVRRETRSYNEQFF. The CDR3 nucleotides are TGTGCCAGCAGTGTTAGGAGGGAAACTCGGTCCTACAATGAGCAGTTCTTC.

The CDR3 sequence is CASSPRVASGYNEQYF. DNA of the CDR3: TGTGCCAGCAGCCCCCGGGTGGCTAGCGGCTACAATGAGCAGTACTTC. The chain is built from TRBV5-5 and TRBJ2-7, with 7 nucleotides matching TRBD2. Unmatched junction bases numbered 17, after V lost 4 bases and J lost 7 bases. Germline V CDR1 and CDR2: SGHKS, YYEKEE (reference sequence). The CDR3 spans 16 residues.

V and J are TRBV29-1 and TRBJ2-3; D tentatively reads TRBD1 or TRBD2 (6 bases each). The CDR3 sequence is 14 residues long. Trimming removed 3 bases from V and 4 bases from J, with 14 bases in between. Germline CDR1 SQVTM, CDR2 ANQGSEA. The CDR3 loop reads CSVDPSGAADTQYF. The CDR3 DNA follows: TGCAGCGTTGACCCCTCGGGGGCGGCAGATACGCAGTATTTT.

The CDR3 region has the DNA TGTGCCAGCAGTTTATGGGGGGTAGGTCAGCCCCAGCATTTT. This sequence encodes CASSLWGVGQPQHF. The chain uses TRBV12-3 or TRBV12-4 and TRBJ1-5; possibly TRBD1 for D (5 bases). This CDR3 has 14 amino acids. Trimming shortened V by 2 bases and J by 6 bases, and 11 bases separated the two germline ends.

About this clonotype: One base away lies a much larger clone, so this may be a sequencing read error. The CDR3 DNA reads TGTGTCACCGCAGGGGGCAATCAGCCCCAGCATTTT. Its translation is CVTAGGNQPQHF. This rearrangement joins TRBV12-3 or TRBV12-4 to TRBJ1-5; D is perhaps TRBD1 (6 bases). There are 12 residues in the CDR3.

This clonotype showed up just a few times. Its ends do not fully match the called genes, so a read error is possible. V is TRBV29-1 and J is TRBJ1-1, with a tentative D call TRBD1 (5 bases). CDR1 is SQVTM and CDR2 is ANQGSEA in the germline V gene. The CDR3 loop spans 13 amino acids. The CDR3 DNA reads TGTAGCGTAGCTAGTGGGGACGACACTGAAGCTTTCTTT. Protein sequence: CSVASGDDTEAFF.

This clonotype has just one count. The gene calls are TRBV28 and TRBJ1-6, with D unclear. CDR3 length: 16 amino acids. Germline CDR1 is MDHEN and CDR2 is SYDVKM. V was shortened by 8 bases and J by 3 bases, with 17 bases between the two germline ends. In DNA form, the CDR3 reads TGTGCCAGCGATCCACGGGGAGAGAACTATAATTCACCCCTCCACTTT. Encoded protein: CASDPRGENYNSPLHF.

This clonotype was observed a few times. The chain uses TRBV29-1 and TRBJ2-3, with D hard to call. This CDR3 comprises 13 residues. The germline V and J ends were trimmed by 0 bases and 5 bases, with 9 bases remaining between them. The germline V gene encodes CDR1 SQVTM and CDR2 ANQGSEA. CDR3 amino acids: CSVEERVGDTQYF. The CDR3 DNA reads TGCAGCGTTGAAGAGCGAGTGGGAGATACGCAGTATTTT.

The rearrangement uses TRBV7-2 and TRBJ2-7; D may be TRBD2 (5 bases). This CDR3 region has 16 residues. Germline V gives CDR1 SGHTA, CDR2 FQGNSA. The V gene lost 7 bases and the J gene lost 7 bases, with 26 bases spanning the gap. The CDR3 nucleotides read TGTGCCAGCACCCAAGCTGCCGGGCGGGCCAGCCGTGAGCAGTACTTC. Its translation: CASTQAAGRASREQYF.